These T cell receptor beta chains were read from a single sample in a study of T cell changes during pregnancy in multiple sclerosis. Libraries were prepared by immunoSEQ multiplex PCR; TCRdb keeps only in-frame clonotypes and omits some of them. The table lists more than 9,000 clones, more than 85% of them singletons. The sequenced sample was CD8+ T cells from peripheral blood mononuclear cells, obtained in the first trimester of pregnancy. Source of these receptors: a female donor in good health, enrolled as a control in a pregnancy study. Each CDR3 is given with its conserved first and last residue. The D gene is left open where the match is weak. Rows may omit the clone size; those that give it use once, few, many or a size class.

j_gene | v_gene | abundance | d_gene | CDR3nt | CDR3aa
TRBJ2-7 | TRBV9 | - | - | TGTGCCAGCAGCGTAGATGAGGCCCACGAGCAGTACTTC | CASSVDEAHEQYF
TRBJ1-1 | TRBV7-9 | - | TRBD1 | TGTGCCAGCAGCCACCTAGGGACAGATGAAGCTTTCTTT | CASSHLGTDEAFF
TRBJ2-7 | TRBV7-9 | few | - | TGTGCCAGCAGCTTGACTGGACAGACCTACGAGCAGTACTTC | CASSLTGQTYEQYF
TRBJ2-3 | TRBV4-3 | - | TRBD2 | TGCGCCAGCAGCCAAGATCGGGCGGGGGGGCCCACAGATACGCAGTATTTT | CASSQDRAGGPTDTQYF
TRBJ2-7 | TRBV4-2 | - | TRBD2 | TGTGCCAGCAGCCAAGATGAGACTAGCGGGGCTTACGAGCAGTACTTC | CASSQDETSGAYEQYF
TRBJ1-6 | TRBV6-1 | - | - | TGTGCCAGCAGTGCCTCTTCGACAGGTCAGGGATCACCCCTCCACTTT | CASSASSTGQGSPLHF
TRBJ1-2 | TRBV7-2 | - | - | TGTGCCAGCGTTTTGGTGCAGGCAACCTATGGCTACACCTTC | CASVLVQATYGYTF
TRBJ1-1 | TRBV7-2 | few | - | TGTGCCAGCAGCACACTCGGAGGATTCACTGAAGCTTTCTTT | CASSTLGGFTEAFF
TRBJ2-7 | TRBV4-1 | once | TRBD1 | TGCGCCAGCAGCCCATCCAGGGACAGCCTATACGAGCAGTACTTC | CASSPSRDSLYEQYF
TRBJ2-3 | TRBV6-4 | - | TRBD2 | TGTGCCAGCAGTGCTAGCGGGGGGGGCACAGATACGCAGTATTTT | CASSASGGGTDTQYF
TRBJ1-6 | TRBV6-5 | - | - | TGTGCCAGCTGTACAGACCGATACTATAATTCACCCCTCCACTTT | CASCTDRYYNSPLHF
TRBJ1-1 | TRBV7-9 | - | TRBD1 | TGTGCCAGCAGCCCTAGACAGGGTAGCGCTGAAGCTTTCTTT | CASSPRQGSAEAFF
TRBJ1-1 | TRBV9 | - | - | TGTGCCAGCAGCGTAGTAAGCAGCGAGACTGAAGCTTTCTTT | CASSVVSSETEAFF
TRBJ2-2 | TRBV4-3 | - | TRBD2 | TGCGCCAGCAGCCAACTTAGCGGGGAGAACACCGGGGAGCTGTTTTTT | CASSQLSGENTGELFF
TRBJ2-3 | TRBV15 | - | TRBD2 | TGTGCCACCGGCAGAGATAGCGGGGGGGCAGATACGCAGTATTTT | CATGRDSGGADTQYF
TRBJ1-1 | TRBV9 | once | - | TGTGCCAGCAGCTGGACAGACTATATGAACACTGAAGCTTTCTTT | CASSWTDYMNTEAFF
TRBJ1-2 | TRBV5-5 | once | TRBD1 | TGTGCCAGCAGCTTGTTCGGGACAGAGGGCTACACCTTC | CASSLFGTEGYTF